This T cell receptor (beta chain) derives from a study of CD8+ T cells in alopecia areata. Whole-study findings and limits: Possibly as an HLA-related effect, TCR sharing across patients appeared less clear than in mice.

RNA was extracted and reverse transcribed into cDNA as the sequencing template. Sequenced by immunoSEQ multiplex PCR; TCRdb stores in-frame clones only, minus some. The sample consists of 80,000 to 100,000 clones, roughly two fifths of them appearing once. Treatment indicated: oral pan-JAK inhibitor, 5-10 mg twice daily. There are 13 residues in the CDR3. Germline V gene sequence: CDR1 SEHNR, CDR2 FQNEAQ (reference sequence). V trimming: 5 bases; J trimming: 3 bases; junction bases outside the gene matches: 3. Notes on this clone: What it binds is unknown.

V and J are TRBV7-9 and TRBJ2-7, with TRBD1 identical over 8 bases. The starting material was CD8+ T cells sorted from blood, obtained at week 24, from a patient treated with tofacitinib. This TCR came from a human donor with alopecia areata. The DNA of the CDR3 is TGTGCCAGCAGCCGGACAGGGAGCTACGAGCAGTACTTC. Its translation: CASSRTGSYEQYF. The full variable domain, rest sourced from reference TRBV7-9 and TRBJ2-7, is DTGVSQNPRHKITKRGQNVTFRCDPISEHNRLYWYRQTLGQGPEFLTYFQNEAQLEKSRLLSDRFSAERPKGSFSTLEIQRTEQGDSAMYLCASSRTGSYEQYFGPGTRLTVT.